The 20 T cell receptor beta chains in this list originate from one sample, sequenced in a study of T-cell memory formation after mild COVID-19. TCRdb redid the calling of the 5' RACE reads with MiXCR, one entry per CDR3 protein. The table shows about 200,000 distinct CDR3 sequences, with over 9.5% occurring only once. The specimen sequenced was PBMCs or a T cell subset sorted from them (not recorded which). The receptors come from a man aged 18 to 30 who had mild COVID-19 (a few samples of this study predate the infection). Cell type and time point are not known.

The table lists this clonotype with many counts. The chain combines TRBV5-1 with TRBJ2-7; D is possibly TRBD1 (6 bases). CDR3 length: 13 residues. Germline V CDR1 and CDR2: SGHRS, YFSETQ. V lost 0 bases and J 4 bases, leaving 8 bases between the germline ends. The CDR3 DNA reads TGCGCCAGCAGCTTGGAAACAGGGTACGAGCAGTACGTC. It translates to CASSLETGYEQYV.

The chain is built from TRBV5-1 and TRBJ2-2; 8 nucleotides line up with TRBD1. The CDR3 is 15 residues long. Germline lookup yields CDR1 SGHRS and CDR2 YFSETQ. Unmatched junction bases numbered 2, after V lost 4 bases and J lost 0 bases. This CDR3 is CASSRGQANTGELFF. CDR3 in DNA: TGCGCCAGCAGCCGGGGACAGGCGAACACCGGGGAGCTGTTTTTT.

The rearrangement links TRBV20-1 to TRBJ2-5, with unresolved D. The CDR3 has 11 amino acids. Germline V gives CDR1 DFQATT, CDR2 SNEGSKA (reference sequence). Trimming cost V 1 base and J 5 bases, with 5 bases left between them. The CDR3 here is CSARVGETQYF. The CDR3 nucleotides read TGCAGTGCTAGAGTGGGGGAGACCCAGTACTTC.

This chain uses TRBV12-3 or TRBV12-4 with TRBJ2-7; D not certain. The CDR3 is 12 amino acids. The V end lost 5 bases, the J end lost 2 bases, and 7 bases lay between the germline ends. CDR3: CASSLPPYEQYF. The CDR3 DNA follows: TGTGCCAGCAGTCTCCCACCCTACGAGCAGTACTTC.

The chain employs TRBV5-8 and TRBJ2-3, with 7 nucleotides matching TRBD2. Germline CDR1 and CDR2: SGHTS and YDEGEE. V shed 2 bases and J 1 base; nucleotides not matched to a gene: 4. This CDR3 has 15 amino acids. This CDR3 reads CASSFTGGGTDTQYF. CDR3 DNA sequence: TGTGCCAGCAGCTTTACGGGGGGTGGCACAGATACGCAGTATTTT.

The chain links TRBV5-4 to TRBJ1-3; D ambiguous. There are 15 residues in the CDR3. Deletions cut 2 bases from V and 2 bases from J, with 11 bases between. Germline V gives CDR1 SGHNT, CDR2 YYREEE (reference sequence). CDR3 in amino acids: CASSFWGTAGNTIYF. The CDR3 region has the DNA TGTGCCAGCAGCTTTTGGGGAACAGCTGGAAACACCATATATTTT.

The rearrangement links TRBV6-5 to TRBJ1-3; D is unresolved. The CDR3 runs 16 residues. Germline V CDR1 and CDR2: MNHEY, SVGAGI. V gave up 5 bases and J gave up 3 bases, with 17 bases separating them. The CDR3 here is CASSIRPEQSGNTIYF. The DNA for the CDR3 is TGTGCCAGCAGTATACGGCCGGAACAGAGTGGAAACACCATATATTTT.

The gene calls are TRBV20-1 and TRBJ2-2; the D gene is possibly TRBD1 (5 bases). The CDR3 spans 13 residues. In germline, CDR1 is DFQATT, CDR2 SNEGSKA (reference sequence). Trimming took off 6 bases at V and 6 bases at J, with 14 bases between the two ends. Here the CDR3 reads CSAHRRVAGELFF. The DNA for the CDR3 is TGCAGTGCACATCGCAGGGTGGCCGGGGAGCTGTTTTTT.

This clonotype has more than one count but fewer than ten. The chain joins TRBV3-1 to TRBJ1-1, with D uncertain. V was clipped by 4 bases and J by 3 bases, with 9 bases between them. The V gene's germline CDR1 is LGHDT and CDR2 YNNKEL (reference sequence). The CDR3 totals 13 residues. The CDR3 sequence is CASSPTEDTEAFF. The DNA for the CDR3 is TGTGCCAGCAGCCCAACAGAGGACACTGAAGCTTTCTTT. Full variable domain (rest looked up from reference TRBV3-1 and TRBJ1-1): DTAVSQTPKYLVTQMGNDKSIKCEQNLGHDTMYWYKQDSKKFLKIMFSYNNKELIINETVPNRFSPKSPDKAHLNLHINSLELGDSAVYFCASSPTEDTEAFFGQGTRLTVV.

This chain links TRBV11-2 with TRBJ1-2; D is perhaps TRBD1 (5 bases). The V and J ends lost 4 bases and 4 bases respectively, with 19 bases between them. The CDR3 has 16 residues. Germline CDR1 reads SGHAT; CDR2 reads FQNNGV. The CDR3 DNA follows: TGTGCCAGCAGCTCCCTCCGAGACAAGAGGGGCTATGGCTACACCTTC. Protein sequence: CASSSLRDKRGYGYTF.

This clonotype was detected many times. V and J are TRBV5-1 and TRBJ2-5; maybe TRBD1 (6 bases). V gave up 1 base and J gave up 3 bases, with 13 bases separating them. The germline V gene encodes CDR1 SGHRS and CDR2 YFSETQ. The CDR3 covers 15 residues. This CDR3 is CASSLSYRVEETQYF. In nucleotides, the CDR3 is TGCGCCAGCAGCTTGTCTTACAGGGTTGAAGAGACCCAGTACTTC.

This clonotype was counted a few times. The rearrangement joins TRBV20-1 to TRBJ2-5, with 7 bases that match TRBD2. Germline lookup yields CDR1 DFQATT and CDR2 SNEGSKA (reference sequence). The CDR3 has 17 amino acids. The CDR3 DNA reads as TGCAGCCATACCTCCCCCGGCGGCCCCCGGGGAGGGGAGGTCCAGTACTTC. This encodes CSHTSPGGPRGGEVQYF.

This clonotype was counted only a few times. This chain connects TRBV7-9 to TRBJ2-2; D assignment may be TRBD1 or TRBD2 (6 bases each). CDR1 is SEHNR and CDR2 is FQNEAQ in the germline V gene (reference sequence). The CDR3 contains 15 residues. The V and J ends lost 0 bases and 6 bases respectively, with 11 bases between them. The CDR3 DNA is TGTGCCAGCAGCTTAGCGGCAGGGGAGGCCGGGGAGCTGTTTTTT. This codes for CASSLAAGEAGELFF.

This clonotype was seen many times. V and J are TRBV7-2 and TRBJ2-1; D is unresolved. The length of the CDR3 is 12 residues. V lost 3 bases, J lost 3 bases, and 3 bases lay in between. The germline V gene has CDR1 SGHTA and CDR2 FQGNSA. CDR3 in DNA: TGTGCCAGCAGCTTCGGCTACAATGAGCAGTTCTTC. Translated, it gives CASSFGYNEQFF.

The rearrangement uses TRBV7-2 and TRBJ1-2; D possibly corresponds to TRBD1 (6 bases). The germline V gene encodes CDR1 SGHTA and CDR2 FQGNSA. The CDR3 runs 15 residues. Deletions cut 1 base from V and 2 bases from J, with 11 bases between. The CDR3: CTSSLGGPINYGYTF. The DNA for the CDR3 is TGTACCAGCAGCTTAGGGGGGCCGATCAACTATGGCTACACCTTC.

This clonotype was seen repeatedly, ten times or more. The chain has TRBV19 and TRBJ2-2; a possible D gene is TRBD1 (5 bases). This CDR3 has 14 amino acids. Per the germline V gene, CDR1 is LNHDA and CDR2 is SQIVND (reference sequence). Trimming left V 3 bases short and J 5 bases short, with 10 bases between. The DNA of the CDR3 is TGTGCCAGTAGTATGCAGGGCAGAACCGGGGAGCTGTTTTTT. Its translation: CASSMQGRTGELFF.

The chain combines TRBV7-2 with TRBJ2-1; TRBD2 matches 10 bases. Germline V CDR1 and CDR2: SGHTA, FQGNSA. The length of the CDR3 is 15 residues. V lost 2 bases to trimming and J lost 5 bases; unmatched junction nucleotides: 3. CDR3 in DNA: TGTGCCAGCAGCTTACGAAGCGGGGGGGACAATGAGCAGTTCTTC. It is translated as CASSLRSGGDNEQFF.

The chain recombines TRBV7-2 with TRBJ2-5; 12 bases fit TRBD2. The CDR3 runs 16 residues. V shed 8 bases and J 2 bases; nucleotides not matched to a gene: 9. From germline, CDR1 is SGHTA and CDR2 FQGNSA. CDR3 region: CASSRSTSGGQETQYF. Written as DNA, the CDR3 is TGTGCCAGCTCGAGATCGACTAGCGGGGGACAAGAGACCCAGTACTTC.

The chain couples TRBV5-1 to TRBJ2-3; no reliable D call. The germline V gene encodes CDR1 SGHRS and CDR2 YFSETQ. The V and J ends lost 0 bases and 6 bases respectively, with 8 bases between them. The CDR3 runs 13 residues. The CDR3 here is CASSLGGPDTQYF. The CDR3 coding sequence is TGCGCCAGCAGCTTGGGAGGCCCCGATACGCAGTATTTT.

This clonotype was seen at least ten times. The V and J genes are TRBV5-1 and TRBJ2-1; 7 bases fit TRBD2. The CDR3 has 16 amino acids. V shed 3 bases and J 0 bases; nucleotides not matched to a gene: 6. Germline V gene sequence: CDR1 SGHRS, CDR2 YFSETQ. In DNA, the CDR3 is TGCGCCAGCAGCTCCGAGCGGGGAAGCTCCTACAATGAGCAGTTCTTC. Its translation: CASSSERGSSYNEQFF.